The T cell receptor beta chain under discussion was sequenced for a study of T cells in localized non-small cell lung cancer. Data came from immunoSEQ multiplex PCR; TCRdb stores just in-frame clones and leaves some out. The repertoire has roughly 25,000 clones, 84% of them found once; the top ten carry more than 4.5%. The study's findings and limits: Appearances in adjacent lung were noted for a median 57 of the top 100 tumor clones. Prolonged overall survival went with higher T cell density in the blood. The study found T cell clonality highest in uninvolved adjacent lung, above tumor. Sequencing was restricted to one tumor region; therefore, heterogeneity remains possible.

With respect to this clone: Its matching antigen is unknown.

The input for sequencing was PBMCs, taken before any cancer treatment. The sequence was collected from a man aged 40 to 70 with stage II lung adenocarcinoma.

The chain's CDR3 is CASRETAFYNEQFF. DNA for the CDR3: TGTGCCAGTAGGGAGACAGCCTTCTACAATGAGCAGTTCTTC. The V call is TRBV19, the J call TRBJ2-1, with D possibly TRBD1 on 5 matching bases. The ends were cut back, 6 bases at V and 3 bases at J, with 12 bases in the middle. Germline V gene data show CDR1 as LNHDA and CDR2 as SQIVND (reference sequence). The CDR3 loop spans 14 amino acids.